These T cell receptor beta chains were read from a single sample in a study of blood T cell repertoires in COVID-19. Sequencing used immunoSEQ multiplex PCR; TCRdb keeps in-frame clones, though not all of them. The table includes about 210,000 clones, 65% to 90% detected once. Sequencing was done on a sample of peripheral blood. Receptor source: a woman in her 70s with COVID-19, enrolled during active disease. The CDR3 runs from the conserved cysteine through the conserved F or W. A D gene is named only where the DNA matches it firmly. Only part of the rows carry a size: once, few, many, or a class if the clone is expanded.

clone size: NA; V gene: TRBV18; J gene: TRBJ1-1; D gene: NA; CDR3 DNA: TGTGCCAGCTCACCAGGGATAGGGACAATGAACACTGAAGCTTTCTTT; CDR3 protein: CASSPGIGTMNTEAFF
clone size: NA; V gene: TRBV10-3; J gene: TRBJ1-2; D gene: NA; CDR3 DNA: TGTGCCATCAGTGAGCTGGGGGCGCGGTATGGCTACACCTTC; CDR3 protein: CAISELGARYGYTF
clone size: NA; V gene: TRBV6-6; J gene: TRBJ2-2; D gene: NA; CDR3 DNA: TGTGCCAGCAGTTACTTTAGTACGAACACCGGGGAGCTGTTTTTT; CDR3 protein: CASSYFSTNTGELFF
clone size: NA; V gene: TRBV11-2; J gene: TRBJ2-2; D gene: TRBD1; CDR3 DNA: TGTGCCAGCAGCCGACAGGGCACCGGGGAGCTGTTTTTT; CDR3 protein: CASSRQGTGELFF
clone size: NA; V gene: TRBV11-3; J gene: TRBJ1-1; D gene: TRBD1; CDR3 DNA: TGTGCCAGCAGCTTGACAGGGGATTCGACTGAAGCTTTCTTT; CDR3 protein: CASSLTGDSTEAFF
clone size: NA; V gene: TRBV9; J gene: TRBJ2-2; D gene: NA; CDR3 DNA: TGTGCCAGCAGCGTAGGAGGCGCGACTAACACCGGGGAGCTGTTTTTT; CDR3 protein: CASSVGGATNTGELFF
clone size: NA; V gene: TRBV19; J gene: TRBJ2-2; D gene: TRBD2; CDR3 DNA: TGTGCCAGTAGCCTAGGGACTAGCGGGGGGTTCGGGGAGCTGTTTTTT; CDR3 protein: CASSLGTSGGFGELFF
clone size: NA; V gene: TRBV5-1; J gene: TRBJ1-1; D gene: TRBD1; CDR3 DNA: TGCGCCAGCAGCATCGGACAGGCCTTGATCGTCGCTGAAGCTTTCTTT; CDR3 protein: CASSIGQALIVAEAFF
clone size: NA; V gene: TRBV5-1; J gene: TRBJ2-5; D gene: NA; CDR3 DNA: TGCGCCAGCAGCGAGGATGGGAGGCCGGGGCGAGAGACCCAGTACTTC; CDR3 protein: CASSEDGRPGRETQYF
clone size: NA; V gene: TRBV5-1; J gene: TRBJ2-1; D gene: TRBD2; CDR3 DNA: TGCGCCAGCAGCGCCCGGACTAGCGGGAGCGGTAAACAGTTCTTC; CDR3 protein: CASSARTSGSGKQFF
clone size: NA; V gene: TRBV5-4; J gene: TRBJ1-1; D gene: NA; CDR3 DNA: TGTGCCAGCAGCTTGTCGCGGGGGGGAAGCACTGAAGCTTTCTTT; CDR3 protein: CASSLSRGGSTEAFF
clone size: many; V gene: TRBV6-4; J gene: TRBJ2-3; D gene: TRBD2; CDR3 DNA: TGTGCCAGCAGTGACTCAAAGCGGGAGGGCCCCTCAGATACGCAGTATTTT; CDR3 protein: CASSDSKREGPSDTQYF
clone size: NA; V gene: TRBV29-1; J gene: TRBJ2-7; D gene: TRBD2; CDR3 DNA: TGCAGCGCTAGGACTAGTGGGGGTGGCGAGCAGTACTTC; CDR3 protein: CSARTSGGGEQYF
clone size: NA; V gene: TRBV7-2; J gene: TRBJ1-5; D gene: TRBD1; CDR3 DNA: TGTGCCAGCAGCATACGGACAGGAAATAGCAATCAGCCCCAGCATTTT; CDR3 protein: CASSIRTGNSNQPQHF
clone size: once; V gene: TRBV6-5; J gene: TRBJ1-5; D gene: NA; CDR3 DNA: TGTGCCAGCAGGTTGGACGGGGATCGGCCCCAGCATTTT; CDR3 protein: CASRLDGDRPQHF
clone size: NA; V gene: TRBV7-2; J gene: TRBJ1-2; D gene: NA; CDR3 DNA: TGTGCCAGCAGCCGCCTTGTAGGGGCGGTTGTAGGCTACACCTTC; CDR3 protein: CASSRLVGAVVGYTF
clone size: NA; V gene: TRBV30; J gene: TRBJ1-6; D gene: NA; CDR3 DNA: TGTGCCTGGAGTGTGAGGACGGGACGGGGGTCACCCCTCCACTTT; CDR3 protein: CAWSVRTGRGSPLHF
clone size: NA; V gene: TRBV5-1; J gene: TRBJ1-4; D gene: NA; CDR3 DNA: TGCGCCAGCAGCCCGGGAGGGATTAATGAAAAACTGTTTTTT; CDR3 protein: CASSPGGINEKLFF
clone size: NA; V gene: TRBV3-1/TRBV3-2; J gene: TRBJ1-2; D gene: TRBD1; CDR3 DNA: TGTGCCAGCAGCCAAAGTGGTCTATGGGGAGCGGCAGGGGGCGACTATGGCTACACCTTC; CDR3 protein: CASSQSGLWGAAGGDYGYTF
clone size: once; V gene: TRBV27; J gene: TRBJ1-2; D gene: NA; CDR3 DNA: TGTGCCAGCAGTTTATCGATGGCGGGGGGATATGGCTACACCTTC; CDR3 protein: CASSLSMAGGYGYTF
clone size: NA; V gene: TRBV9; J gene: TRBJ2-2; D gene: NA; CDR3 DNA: TGTGCCAGCAGCGTTTGGGCCACGAACACCGGGGAGCTGTTTTTT; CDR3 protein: CASSVWATNTGELFF
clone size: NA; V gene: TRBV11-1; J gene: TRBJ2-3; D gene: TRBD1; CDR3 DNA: TGTGCCAGCAACCAGGGACAGGGCCGCACAGATACGCAGTATTTT; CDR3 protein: CASNQGQGRTDTQYF
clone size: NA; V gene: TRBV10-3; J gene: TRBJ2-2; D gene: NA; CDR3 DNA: TGTGCCACCCGGGGGACCGGGGAGCTGTTTTTT; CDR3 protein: CATRGTGELFF
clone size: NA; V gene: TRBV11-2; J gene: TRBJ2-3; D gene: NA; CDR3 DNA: TGTGCCAGCAGGATTAGGGGTTTAACAGATACGCAGTATTTT; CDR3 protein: CASRIRGLTDTQYF
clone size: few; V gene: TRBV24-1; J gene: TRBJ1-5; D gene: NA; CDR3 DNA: TGTGCCACCAGCCTTTCGACAGGCGGCAATCAGCCCCAGCATTTT; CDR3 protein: CATSLSTGGNQPQHF
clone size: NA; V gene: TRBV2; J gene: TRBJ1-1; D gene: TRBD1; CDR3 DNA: TGTGCCAGCAGTGGTCAGGGGGCGGGGAACACTGAAGCTTTCTTT; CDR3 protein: CASSGQGAGNTEAFF
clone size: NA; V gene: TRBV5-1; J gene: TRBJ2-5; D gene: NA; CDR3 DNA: TGCGCCAGCAGCTTGGCTCCGGGAAGAAAGAAGACCCAGTACTTC; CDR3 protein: CASSLAPGRKKTQYF
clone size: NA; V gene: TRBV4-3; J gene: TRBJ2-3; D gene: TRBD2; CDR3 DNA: TGCGCCAGCAGCCGCGGACTAGCGGGACGGGGGGCAGATACGCAGTATTTT; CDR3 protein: CASSRGLAGRGADTQYF
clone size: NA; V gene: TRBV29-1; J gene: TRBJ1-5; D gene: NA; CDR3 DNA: TGCAGCGTTGTGGCCAGCGATAGCAATCAGCCCCAGCATTTT; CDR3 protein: CSVVASDSNQPQHF
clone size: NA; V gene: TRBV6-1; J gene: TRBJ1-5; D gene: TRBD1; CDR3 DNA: TGTGCCAGCAGTGACCGGGACAGGATAAGATATGGCAATCAGCCCCAGCATTTT; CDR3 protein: CASSDRDRIRYGNQPQHF
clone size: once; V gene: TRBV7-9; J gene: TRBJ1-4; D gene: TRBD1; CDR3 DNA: TGTGCCAGCAGCTTGACGGGACAGGGGAATGAAAAACTGTTTTTT; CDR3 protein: CASSLTGQGNEKLFF
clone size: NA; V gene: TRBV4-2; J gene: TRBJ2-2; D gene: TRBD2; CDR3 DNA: TGTGCCAGCAGCCAAGTCTCGCTAGCGGGAGCGGACGGGGAGCTGTTTTTT; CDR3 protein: CASSQVSLAGADGELFF
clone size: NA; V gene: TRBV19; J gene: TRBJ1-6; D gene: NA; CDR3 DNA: TGTGCCAGTAGTATGAAGACCGGGTTTAATTCACCCCTCCACTTT; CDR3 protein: CASSMKTGFNSPLHF
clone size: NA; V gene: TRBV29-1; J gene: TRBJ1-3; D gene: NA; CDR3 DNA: TGCAGCGTTGACCGTGGAAACACCATATATTTT; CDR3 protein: CSVDRGNTIYF
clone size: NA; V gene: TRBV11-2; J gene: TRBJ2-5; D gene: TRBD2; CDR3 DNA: TGTGCCAGCAGCCAAGGACTAGCGGGGACCCAAGAGACCCAGTACTTC; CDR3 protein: CASSQGLAGTQETQYF
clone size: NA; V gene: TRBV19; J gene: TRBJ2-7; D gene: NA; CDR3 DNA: TGTGCCAGTACGAACAGGGTAGGCAACGGAGACGAGCAGTACTTC; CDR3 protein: CASTNRVGNGDEQYF